The clone carrying this T cell receptor beta chain has a single count. The CDR3 loop spans 15 amino acids. Germline CDR1 MNHEY, CDR2 SVGEGT. V was shortened by 2 bases and J by 2 bases, with 10 bases between the two germline ends. This entry is derived from a study of blood T cell repertoires in COVID-19. About the study: The United States, Italy and Spain provided the acute and convalescent COVID-19 samples. Sample material is recorded as cDNA or gDNA derived from T cells, B-cell-depleted T cells, or PBMCs.

Clones were sequenced by immunoSEQ multiplex PCR, and TCRdb holds only the in-frame ones, with some missing. The sample consists of under 300,000 clones, approximately 78% of them appearing once. The chain employs TRBV6-2 or TRBV6-3 and TRBJ1-5; no firm D call. The TCR was taken from a woman under 30 with acute or convalescent COVID-19. Material: peripheral blood. The CDR3 region has the DNA TGTGCCAGCAGTTACGCGGGCCGTCGCAATCAGCCCCAGCATTTT. Its translation is CASSYAGRRNQPQHF.